Sequencing of this TCR beta chain was carried out in a study of regulatory and conventional T cells in RAG deficiency. Deletions cut 2 bases from V and 10 bases from J, with 19 bases between. CDR3 length: 15 amino acids. Germline V gene data show CDR1 as SGHRS and CDR2 as YFSETQ. With regard to this clone: Its target is unknown.

Study-wide findings and caveats: In Omenn syndrome, sorted "Tregs" may be peripherally activated cells. Omenn patients showed >85% Treg-Tconv overlap and shorter CDR3 lengths.

Clones were sequenced by immunoSEQ multiplex PCR, and TCRdb holds only the in-frame ones, with some missing. The sample records around 37,000 clones, about nine tenths being singletons. These data are also associated with another study on regulatory T cells. That work contributes: Amplification used 52 TRBV primers and 13 TRBJ primers.

This TCR was recovered from a human donor in good health. The chain is built from TRBV5-1 and TRBJ2-1; D may correspond to TRBD1 or TRBD2 (5 bases each). Sequences were obtained from CD8+ T cells sorted from blood. The CDR3 nucleotides are TGCGCCAGCAGCTTTTTGCAGGGCTCGGAGGAGGAGCAGTTCTTC. Translating gives CASSFLQGSEEEQFF.